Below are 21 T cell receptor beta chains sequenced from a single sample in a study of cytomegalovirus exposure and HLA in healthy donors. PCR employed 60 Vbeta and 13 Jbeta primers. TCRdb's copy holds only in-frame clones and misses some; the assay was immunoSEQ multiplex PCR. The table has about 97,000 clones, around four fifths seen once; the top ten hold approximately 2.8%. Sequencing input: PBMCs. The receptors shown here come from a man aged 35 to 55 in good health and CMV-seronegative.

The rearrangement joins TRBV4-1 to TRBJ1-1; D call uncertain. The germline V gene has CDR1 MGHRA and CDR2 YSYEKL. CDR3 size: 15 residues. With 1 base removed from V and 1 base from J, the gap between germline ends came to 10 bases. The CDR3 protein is CASSQVGGSNTEAFF. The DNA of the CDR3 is TGCGCCAGCAGCCAAGTTGGCGGATCGAACACTGAAGCTTTCTTT.

CDR3 amino acids: CASSLGTGGSPLHF. The CDR3 DNA reads TGTGCCAGCAGCCTGGGGACAGGGGGCTCACCCCTCCACTTT. The chain carries TRBV27 and TRBJ1-6; TRBD1 agrees at 12 bases. The CDR3 loop spans 14 amino acids. From germline, CDR1 is MNHEY and CDR2 SMNVEV (reference sequence). J lost 10 bases, V lost 6 bases, and 4 bases had no gene match.

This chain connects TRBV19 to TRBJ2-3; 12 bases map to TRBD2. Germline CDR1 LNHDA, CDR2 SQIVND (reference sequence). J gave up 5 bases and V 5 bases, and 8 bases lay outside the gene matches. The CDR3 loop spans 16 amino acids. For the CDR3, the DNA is TGTGCCAGTAGTGCGTTTCTAGCGGGGGGGGAAGATACGCAGTATTTT. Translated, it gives CASSAFLAGGEDTQYF.

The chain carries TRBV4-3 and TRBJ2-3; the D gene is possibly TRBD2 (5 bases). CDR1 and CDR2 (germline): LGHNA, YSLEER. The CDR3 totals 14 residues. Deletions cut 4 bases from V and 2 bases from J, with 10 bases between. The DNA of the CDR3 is TGCGCCAGCAGCCTGACTACCCACACAGATACGCAGTATTTT. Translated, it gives CASSLTTHTDTQYF.

The CDR3: CAWSLGYTNYGYTF. The CDR3 DNA sequence: TGTGCCTGGAGTCTCGGGTACACCAACTATGGCTACACCTTC. The rearrangement links TRBV30 to TRBJ1-2; D not certain. The CDR3 has 14 residues. CDR1 GTSNPN and CDR2 SVGIG come from the germline V gene (reference sequence). Trimming shortened V by 2 bases and J by 2 bases, and 12 bases separated the two germline ends.

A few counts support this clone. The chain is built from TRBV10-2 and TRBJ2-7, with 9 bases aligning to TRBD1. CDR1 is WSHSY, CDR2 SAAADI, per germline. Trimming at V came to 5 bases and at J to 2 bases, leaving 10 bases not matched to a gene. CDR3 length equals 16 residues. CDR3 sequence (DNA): TGCGCCAGCAGTCTCCACCGGGGACAGGGAGCCTACGAGCAGTACTTC. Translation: CASSLHRGQGAYEQYF.

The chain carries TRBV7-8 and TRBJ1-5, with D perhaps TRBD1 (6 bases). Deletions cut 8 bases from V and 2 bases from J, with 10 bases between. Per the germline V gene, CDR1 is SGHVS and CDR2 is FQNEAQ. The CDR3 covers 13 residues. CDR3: CASGHRGNQPQHF. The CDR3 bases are TGTGCCAGCGGCCACAGGGGCAATCAGCCCCAGCATTTT.

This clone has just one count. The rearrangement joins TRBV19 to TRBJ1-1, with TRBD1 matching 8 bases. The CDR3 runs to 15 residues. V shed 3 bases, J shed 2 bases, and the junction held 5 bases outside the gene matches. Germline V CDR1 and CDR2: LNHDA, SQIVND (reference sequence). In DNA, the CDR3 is TGTGCCAGTAGTATTTTCGGACAGGGCAACACTGAAGCTTTCTTT. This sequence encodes CASSIFGQGNTEAFF.

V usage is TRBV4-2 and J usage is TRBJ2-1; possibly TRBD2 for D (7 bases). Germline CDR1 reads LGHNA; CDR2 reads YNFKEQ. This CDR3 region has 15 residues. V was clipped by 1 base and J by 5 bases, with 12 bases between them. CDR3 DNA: TGTGCCAGCAGCCAAGCCCGGGGGGCCGACAATGAGCAGTTCTTC. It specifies CASSQARGADNEQFF.

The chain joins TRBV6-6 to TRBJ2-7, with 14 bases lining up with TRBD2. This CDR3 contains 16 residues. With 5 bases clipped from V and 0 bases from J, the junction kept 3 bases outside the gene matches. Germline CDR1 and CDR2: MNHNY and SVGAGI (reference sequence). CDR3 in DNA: TGTGCCAGCAGTAAGACTAGCGGGGGGGTCTCCTACGAGCAGTACTTC. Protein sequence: CASSKTSGGVSYEQYF.

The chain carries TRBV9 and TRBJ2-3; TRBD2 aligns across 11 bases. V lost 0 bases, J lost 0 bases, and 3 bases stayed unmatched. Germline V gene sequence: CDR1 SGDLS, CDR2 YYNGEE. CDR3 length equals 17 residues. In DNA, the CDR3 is TGTGCCAGCAGCGTAGGCGTAGCGGGGGGGAGCACAGATACGCAGTATTTT. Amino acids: CASSVGVAGGSTDTQYF.

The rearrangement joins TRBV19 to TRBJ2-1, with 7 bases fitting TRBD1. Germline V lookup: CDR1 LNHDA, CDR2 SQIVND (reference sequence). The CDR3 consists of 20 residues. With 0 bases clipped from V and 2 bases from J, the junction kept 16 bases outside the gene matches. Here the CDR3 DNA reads TGTGCCAGTAGTATAGATGGCTCTGGACAGGTTATCGGCCCCTACAATGAGCAGTTCTTC. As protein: CASSIDGSGQVIGPYNEQFF.

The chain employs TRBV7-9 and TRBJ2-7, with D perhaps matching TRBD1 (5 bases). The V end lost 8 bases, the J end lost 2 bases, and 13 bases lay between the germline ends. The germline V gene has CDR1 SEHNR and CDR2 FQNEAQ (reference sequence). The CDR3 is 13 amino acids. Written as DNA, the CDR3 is TGTGCCAGCGGCCGACAGAGAGCCTACGAGCAGTACTTC. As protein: CASGRQRAYEQYF.

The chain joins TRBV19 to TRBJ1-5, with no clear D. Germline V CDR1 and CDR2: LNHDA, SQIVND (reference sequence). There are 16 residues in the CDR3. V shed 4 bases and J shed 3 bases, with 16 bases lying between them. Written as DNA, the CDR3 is TGTGCCAGTAGTAGGACGTGGACTCAAATCAATCAGCCCCAGCATTTT. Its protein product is CASSRTWTQINQPQHF.

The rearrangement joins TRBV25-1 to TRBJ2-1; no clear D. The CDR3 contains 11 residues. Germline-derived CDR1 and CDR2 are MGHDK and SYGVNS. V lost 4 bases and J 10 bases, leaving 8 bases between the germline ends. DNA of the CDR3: TGTGCCAGCAGTGGAGGTAGGGAGCAGTTCTTC. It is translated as CASSGGREQFF.

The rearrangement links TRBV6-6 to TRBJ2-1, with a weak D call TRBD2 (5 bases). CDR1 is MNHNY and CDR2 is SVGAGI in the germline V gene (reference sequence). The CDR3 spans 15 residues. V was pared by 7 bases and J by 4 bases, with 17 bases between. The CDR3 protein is CASIRRGPSYNEQFF. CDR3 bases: TGTGCCAGCATACGACGGGGTCCCTCATACAATGAGCAGTTCTTC.

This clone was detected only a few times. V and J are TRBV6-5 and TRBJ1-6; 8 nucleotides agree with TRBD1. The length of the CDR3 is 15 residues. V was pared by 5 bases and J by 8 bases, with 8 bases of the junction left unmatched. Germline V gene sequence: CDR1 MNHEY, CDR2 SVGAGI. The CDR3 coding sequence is TGTGCCAGCAGTCGATCGACAGGGGAATATTCACCCCTCCACTTT. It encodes CASSRSTGEYSPLHF.

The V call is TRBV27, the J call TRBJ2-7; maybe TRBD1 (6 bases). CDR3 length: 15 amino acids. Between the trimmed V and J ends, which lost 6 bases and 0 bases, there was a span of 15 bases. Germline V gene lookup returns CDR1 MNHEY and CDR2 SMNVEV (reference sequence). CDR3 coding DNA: TGTGCCAGCAGAAGGGGGTCAAGGAGCTCCTACGAGCAGTACTTC. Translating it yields CASRRGSRSSYEQYF.

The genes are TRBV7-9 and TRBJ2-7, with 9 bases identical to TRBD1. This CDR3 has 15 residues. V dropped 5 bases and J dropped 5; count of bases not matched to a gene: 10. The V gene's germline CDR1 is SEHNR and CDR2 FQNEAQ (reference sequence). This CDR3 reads CASSPLGTGLHEQYF. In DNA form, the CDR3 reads TGTGCCAGCAGCCCCCTTGGGACAGGGCTACACGAGCAGTACTTC.

For the CDR3, the DNA is TGCGCCAGCAGCCCGTGGACAGGAAACTCTGGGGCCAACGTCCTGACTTTC. Residues: CASSPWTGNSGANVLTF. The chain has TRBV4-1 and TRBJ2-6; 7 nucleotides agree with TRBD1. Looked up from germline, CDR1 is MGHRA and CDR2 is YSYEKL. This CDR3 has 17 residues. Trimming at V came to 4 bases and at J to 0 bases, leaving 6 bases not matched to a gene.

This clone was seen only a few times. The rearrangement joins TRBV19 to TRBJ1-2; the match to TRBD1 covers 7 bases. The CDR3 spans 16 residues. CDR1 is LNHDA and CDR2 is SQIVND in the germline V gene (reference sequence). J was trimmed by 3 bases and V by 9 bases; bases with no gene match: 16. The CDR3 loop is CASTPPSTGWDYGYTF. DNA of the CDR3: TGTGCCAGCACCCCTCCTTCGACAGGGTGGGACTATGGCTACACCTTC.